Below, one T cell receptor beta chain is given with its context. What it recognizes is unknown. This sample was taken from a study of blood T cells in healthy people across ages. Study-level results: The study lacked donor CMV status, which possibly confounded expanded clonotype changes.

Next came a second PCR, run for about 7 to 12 cycles, which used a sample-barcoded 5' primer along with a J-beta primer mix. TCRdb reprocessed the 5' RACE reads via MiXCR and lists one record per CDR3 protein. The sample records hundreds of thousands of distinct CDR3 sequences, 55% to 70% being singletons. Germline CDR1 SGHRS, CDR2 YFSETQ. The CDR3 is 15 amino acids. V lost 3 bases to trimming and J lost 4 bases; unmatched junction nucleotides: 6. Sequenced: blood. The origin of this receptor is a man aged 25 to 45 in good health. V usage is TRBV5-1 and J usage is TRBJ2-1; 8 bases are a match to TRBD1. CDR3 sequence (DNA): TGCGCCAGCAGCTCCGGACAGGGATGGTACAATGAGCAGTTCTTC. Translating gives CASSSGQGWYNEQFF. The full variable domain, with the rest looked up from reference TRBV5-1 and TRBJ2-1, is KAGVTQTPRYLIKTRGQQVTLSCSPISGHRSVSWYQQTPGQGLQFLFEYFSETQRNKGNFPGRFSGRQFSNSRSEMNVSTLELGDSALYLCASSSGQGWYNEQFFGPGTRLTVL.